One and the same sample provided the 18 T cell receptor beta chains below, sequenced in a study of T cell responses to AZD1222 COVID-19 vaccine (dated by TCRdb to 2020 to 2022). Libraries were built with the immunoSEQ multiplex PCR assay. The source is immuneACCESS, and TCRdb retained only in-frame sequences with V and J called. Part of the clones is not carried over; for the studies checked, unresolved V genes explain less than half of this, and the remainder is unexplained. Present in this sample are approximately 110,000 clones, 88% of which were seen just once. The top ten clones comprise 4% to 4.5% of the sample. What this sample's time point label stands for: baseline before first vaccination. The sequences come from peripheral blood, collected on day 0 of AZD1222 vaccination. Receptors were obtained from an adult in good health.

This clone has a handful of counts. CDR3 region: CASSPQTPGQPTEAFF. The DNA of the CDR3 is TGTGCCAGCAGCCCTCAGACCCCGGGACAGCCTACTGAAGCTTTCTTT. The rearrangement uses TRBV4-2 and TRBJ1-1; 7 bases match TRBD1. The ends lost 4 bases at V and 5 bases at J; junction bases unmatched: 13. The CDR3 is 16 residues long. CDR1 LGHNA and CDR2 YNFKEQ come from the germline V gene.

The V gene is TRBV6-6, the J gene TRBJ2-2; maybe TRBD2 (6 bases). The CDR3 runs to 20 residues. Germline V CDR1 and CDR2: MNHNY, SVGAGI (reference sequence). V lost 6 bases, J lost 4 bases, and 30 bases lay in between. CDR3 nucleotide sequence: TGTGCCAGCAGCAATCCCAAACTAGCTAGCCGGGGCCGGGGCACCGGGGAGCTGTTTTTT. It encodes CASSNPKLASRGRGTGELFF.

The chain carries TRBV28 and TRBJ1-1; no reliable D call. This CDR3 comprises 13 residues. Germline CDR1 is MDHEN and CDR2 is SYDVKM. Trimming removed 8 bases from V and 8 bases from J, with 18 bases in between. The chain's CDR3 is CASRVVGKGEAFF. The DNA for the CDR3 is TGTGCCAGCCGAGTTGTTGGGAAAGGCGAAGCTTTCTTT.

The chain carries TRBV6-5 and TRBJ2-7, with 11 bases matching TRBD2. Germline assignment: CDR1 MNHEY and CDR2 SVGAGI. The V and J ends lost 10 bases and 3 bases, in that order; junction bases with no gene match: 8. This CDR3 has 14 residues. The CDR3 here is CATRPGLADYEQYF. In DNA, the CDR3 is TGTGCCACCAGGCCGGGACTAGCGGACTACGAGCAGTACTTC.

V gene TRBV30 combines with J gene TRBJ2-7; 12 nucleotides align to TRBD2. Trimming removed 1 base from V and 3 bases from J; junction bases left unmatched: 7. Germline V gives CDR1 GTSNPN, CDR2 SVGIG (reference sequence). This CDR3 region has 16 residues. The CDR3 sequence is CAWSGASGRGGYEQYF. The CDR3 coding sequence is TGTGCCTGGAGTGGAGCTAGCGGGAGGGGTGGCTACGAGCAGTACTTC.

The V gene is TRBV7-2, the J gene TRBJ1-3; no clear D. This CDR3 is built from 16 residues. Germline loops: CDR1 SGHTA, CDR2 FQGNSA. V lost 5 bases and J lost 0, with 14 bases in between. In nucleotides, the CDR3 is TGTGCCAGCAGCCCAGCAGCACCGGGCTCTGGAAACACCATATATTTT. It translates to CASSPAAPGSGNTIYF.

The chain joins TRBV12-3 or TRBV12-4 to TRBJ1-5, with D perhaps TRBD1 (5 bases). CDR3 length equals 13 residues. Trimming pared 7 bases from V and 5 bases from J, leaving 12 bases between. In DNA form, the CDR3 reads TGTGCCAGCACCGACGGAGGGGATCAGCCCCAGCATTTT. Translation gives CASTDGGDQPQHF.

This chain connects TRBV7-8 to TRBJ2-7; no clear D gene. The germline CDR1 and CDR2 sequences are SGHVS and FQNEAQ. This CDR3 contains 12 residues. V lost 5 bases and J lost 3, with 8 bases in between. The CDR3 DNA is TGTGCCAGCAGCGAGACCTTCTACGAGCAGTACTTC. This encodes CASSETFYEQYF. Looking up the rest from reference TRBV7-8 and TRBJ2-7 gives the full variable domain: GAGVSQSPRYKVAKRGQDVALRCDPISGHVSLFWYQQALGQGPEFLTYFQNEAQLDKSGLPSDRFFAERPEGSVSTLKIQRTQQEDSAVYLCASSETFYEQYFGPGTRLTVT.

This clone was recorded only once. This chain uses TRBV4-1 with TRBJ1-2; D is ambiguous. The CDR3 extends over 15 amino acids. The germline V gene encodes CDR1 MGHRA and CDR2 YSYEKL. Trimming shortened V by 0 bases and J by 3 bases, and 11 bases separated the two germline ends. CDR3 sequence: CASSQDLRRDYGYTF. The CDR3 nucleotides are TGCGCCAGCAGCCAAGATTTAAGAAGGGACTATGGCTACACCTTC.

This chain links TRBV29-1 with TRBJ1-1; TRBD1 matches 11 bases. Germline V gives CDR1 SQVTM, CDR2 ANQGSEA. The CDR3 runs to 15 residues. The ends lost 5 bases at V and 5 bases at J; junction bases unmatched: 10. The CDR3 DNA reads as TGCAGCGTTACTAGGACAGGGGGCTTGGGGACTGAAGCTTTCTTT. Amino acid sequence: CSVTRTGGLGTEAFF.

The rearrangement links TRBV9 to TRBJ2-5, with D perhaps assigned TRBD1 or TRBD2 (5 bases each). Germline V gene data show CDR1 as SGDLS and CDR2 as YYNGEE. Trimming took 0 bases from V and 4 from J, leaving 16 bases between them. This CDR3 has 16 amino acids. Here the CDR3 DNA reads TGTGCCAGCAGCGTAGGGGGACCGCGTGGGGGAGAGACCCAGTACTTC. This encodes CASSVGGPRGGETQYF.

The chain links TRBV10-3 to TRBJ1-1, with D hard to call. Germline V gene lookup returns CDR1 ENHRY and CDR2 SYGVKD. The CDR3 has 12 residues. V was trimmed by 6 bases and J by 1 base, leaving 6 bases between them. CDR3 bases: TGTGCCATCAGGCCGCGGAACACTGAAGCTTTCTTT. Its protein product is CAIRPRNTEAFF.

CDR3 region: CASSPPLVGRANTEAFF. The CDR3 bases are TGTGCCAGCAGCCCCCCGCTAGTGGGCAGAGCGAACACTGAAGCTTTCTTT. The V call is TRBV7-9, the J call TRBJ1-1; D remains unclear. The CDR3 runs 17 residues. V lost 5 bases to trimming and J lost 1 base, with 20 bases between them. From germline, CDR1 is SEHNR and CDR2 FQNEAQ (reference sequence).

The chain couples TRBV11-2 to TRBJ2-5, with a tentative D call TRBD1 (5 bases). The germline V gene has CDR1 SGHAT and CDR2 FQNNGV. The CDR3 runs to 16 residues. Trimming shortened V by 2 bases and J by 2 bases, and 15 bases separated the two germline ends. CDR3 DNA: TGTGCCAGCAGCTTATCACCTAGGGGCGGTCAAGAGACCCAGTACTTC. It encodes CASSLSPRGGQETQYF. Based on the CDR3 plus reference TRBV11-2 and TRBJ2-5, the full variable domain is EAGVAQSPRYKIIEKRQSVAFWCNPISGHATLYWYQQILGQGPKLLIQFQNNGVVDDSQLPKDRFSAERLKGVDSTLKIQPAKLEDSAVYLCASSLSPRGGQETQYFGPGTRLLVL.

J is TRBJ1-2 and V is TRBV10-3, with D perhaps matching TRBD1 (6 bases). CDR1 is ENHRY and CDR2 is SYGVKD in the germline V gene. This CDR3 has 16 amino acids. Deletions cut 3 bases from V and 4 bases from J, with 18 bases between. The CDR3 DNA follows: TGTGCCATCAGTGACAAGGGAATGGACAGTTCCTATGGCTACACCTTC. It codes for CAISDKGMDSSYGYTF.

This chain connects TRBV7-2 to TRBJ2-2; the D gene could be TRBD1 or TRBD2 (6 bases each). This CDR3 has 16 amino acids. Trimming pared 5 bases from V and 5 bases from J, leaving 18 bases between. Germline lookup yields CDR1 SGHTA and CDR2 FQGNSA. The CDR3 loop is CASSEGGGFQTGELFF. CDR3 coding DNA: TGTGCCAGCAGCGAGGGGGGCGGGTTTCAGACCGGGGAGCTGTTTTTT.

The CDR3 nucleotides are TGTGCCAGTAGTCAGACTAGCGGGGGGCCTCGCACAGATACGCAGTATTTT. Its translation is CASSQTSGGPRTDTQYF. This chain joins TRBV19 and TRBJ2-3, with TRBD2 identical over 13 bases. Germline CDR1 and CDR2: LNHDA and SQIVND (reference sequence). There are 17 residues in the CDR3. The V segment lost 5 bases and the J segment 1 base; nucleotides outside the gene matches: 6.

The table lists this clone with a few counts. The rearrangement links TRBV5-6 to TRBJ2-7; 10 bases line up with TRBD1. The CDR3 loop spans 14 amino acids. CDR1 SGHDT and CDR2 YYEEEE come from the germline V gene. The trim removed 2 bases at V and 9 bases at J, leaving 8 bases unmatched. The CDR3 DNA sequence: TGTGCCAGCAGCTTTCAGGGACAGGGGACAGGGCAGTACTTC. Its translation: CASSFQGQGTGQYF.